This TCR beta chain was captured by sequencing in a study of CD8 T cells in Susac syndrome. With random hexamers, 0.5 to 1 ug RNA was reverse transcribed. In TCRdb, the immunoSEQ multiplex PCR reads were re-called with MiXCR into one record per CDR3 protein. The sample contains some 150,000 distinct CDR3 sequences, approximately 94% of which appear only once. This sequence was found in a human donor in good health. The sequenced sample consisted of CD4+ T cells from PBMCs.

As DNA, the CDR3 is TGCAGCGTTGAAGCCCCCGGATTTTCAGCTTTCTTT. Translated: CSVEAPGFSAFF. The V gene is TRBV29-1, the J gene TRBJ1-1; D unresolved. Germline assignment: CDR1 SQVTM and CDR2 ANQGSEA. This CDR3 is built from 12 residues. Between the trimmed V and J ends, which lost 1 base and 10 bases, there was a span of 13 bases.